The source of this T cell receptor (beta chain) is a study of blood T cell repertoires in COVID-19. Clinical history reported by participants formed the basis on which cohorts were assigned. V dropped 0 bases and J dropped 4 bases, with 3 bases sitting between them. The length of the CDR3 is 12 residues. Germline values: CDR1 SGHAT, CDR2 FQNNGV. Original analysis: Nucleated cell number was recorded as an estimate derived from reference gene primer amplification. Repertoires were generated with immunoSEQ multiplex PCR, while TCRdb's copy carries only in-frame clones and drops some. The D gene and trimming were derived from the DNA, and the V and J assignments and clone size from that table. The sample contains a few hundred thousand clones, approximately 88% of which appear only once. The count of this clone is one.

Sequenced material: PBMCs or T cells enriched from blood (not recorded which). The genes are TRBV11-2 and TRBJ2-5; D is undetermined. This receptor was taken from a woman aged 40 to 49 with acute COVID-19. CDR3 protein: CASSLDLETQYF. For the CDR3, the DNA is TGTGCCAGCAGCTTAGATCTAGAGACCCAGTACTTC.